This T cell receptor beta chain derives from a study of T-cell reconstitution after alpha-beta-depleted transplantation in children. Molecular barcoding with unique molecular identifiers was used for the TCRbeta library. A single record per CDR3 protein comes from TCRdb applying MiXCR to the PCR reads. Here the sample spans 55,000 to 70,000 distinct CDR3 sequences, approximately 11% being singletons. V was pared by 7 bases and J by 2 bases, with 11 bases of the junction left unmatched. The CDR3 length is 17 residues. Study-level results: One year post-transplant, T-cell counts and diversity were largely derived from T cells produced anew.

This clonotype was counted ten times or more. As yet, its antigen is unknown. The specimen was PBMCs, collected before TCRalphabeta/CD19-depleted stem cell transplant. The TCR was taken from a boy younger than 18 with acute myeloid leukemia, due to receive a stem cell transplant. The gene calls are TRBV12-3 or TRBV12-4 and TRBJ1-5, with TRBD1 matching over 10 bases. CDR3 nucleotides: TGTGCCAGCACCAGAGGGACCGGGACAGGGGGCAATCAGCCCCAGCATTTT. Encoded protein: CASTRGTGTGGNQPQHF.